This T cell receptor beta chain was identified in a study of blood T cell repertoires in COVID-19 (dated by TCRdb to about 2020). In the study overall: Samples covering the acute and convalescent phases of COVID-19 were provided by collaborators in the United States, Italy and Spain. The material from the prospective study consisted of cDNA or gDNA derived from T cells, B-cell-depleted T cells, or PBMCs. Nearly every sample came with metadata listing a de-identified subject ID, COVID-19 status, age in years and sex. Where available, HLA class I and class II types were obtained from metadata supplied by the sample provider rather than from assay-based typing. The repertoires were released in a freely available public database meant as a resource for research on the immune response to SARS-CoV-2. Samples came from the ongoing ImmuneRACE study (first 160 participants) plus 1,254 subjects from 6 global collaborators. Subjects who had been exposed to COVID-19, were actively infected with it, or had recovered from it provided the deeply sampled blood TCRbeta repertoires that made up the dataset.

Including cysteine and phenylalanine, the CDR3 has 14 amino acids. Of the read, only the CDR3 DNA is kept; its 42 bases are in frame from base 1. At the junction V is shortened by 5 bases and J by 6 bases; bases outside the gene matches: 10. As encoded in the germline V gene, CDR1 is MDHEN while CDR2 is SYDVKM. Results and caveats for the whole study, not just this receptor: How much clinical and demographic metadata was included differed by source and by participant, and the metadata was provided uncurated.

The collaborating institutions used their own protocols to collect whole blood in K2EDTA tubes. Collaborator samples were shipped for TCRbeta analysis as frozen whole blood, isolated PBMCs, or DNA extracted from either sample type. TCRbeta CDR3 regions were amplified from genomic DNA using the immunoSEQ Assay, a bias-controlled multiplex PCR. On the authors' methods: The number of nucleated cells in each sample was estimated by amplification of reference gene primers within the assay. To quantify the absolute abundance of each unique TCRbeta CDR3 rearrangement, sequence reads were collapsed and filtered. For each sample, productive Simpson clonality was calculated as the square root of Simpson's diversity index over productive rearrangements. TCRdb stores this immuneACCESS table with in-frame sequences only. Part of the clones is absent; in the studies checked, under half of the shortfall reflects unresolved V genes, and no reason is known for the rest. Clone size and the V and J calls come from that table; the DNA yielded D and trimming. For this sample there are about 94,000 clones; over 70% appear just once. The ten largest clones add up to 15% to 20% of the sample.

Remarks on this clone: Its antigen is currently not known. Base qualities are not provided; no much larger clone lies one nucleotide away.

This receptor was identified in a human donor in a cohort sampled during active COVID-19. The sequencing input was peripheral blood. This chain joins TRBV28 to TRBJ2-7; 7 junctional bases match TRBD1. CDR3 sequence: CASSPGQKGREQYF. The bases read TGTGCCAGCAGTCCGGGACAGAAGGGGCGCGAGCAGTACTTC. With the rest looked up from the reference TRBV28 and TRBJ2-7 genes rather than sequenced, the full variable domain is DVKVTQSSRYLVKRTGEKVFLECVQDMDHENMFWYRQDPGLGLRLIYFSYDVKMKEKGDIPEGYSVSREKKERFSLILESASTNQTSMYLCASSPGQKGREQYFGPGTRLTVT.